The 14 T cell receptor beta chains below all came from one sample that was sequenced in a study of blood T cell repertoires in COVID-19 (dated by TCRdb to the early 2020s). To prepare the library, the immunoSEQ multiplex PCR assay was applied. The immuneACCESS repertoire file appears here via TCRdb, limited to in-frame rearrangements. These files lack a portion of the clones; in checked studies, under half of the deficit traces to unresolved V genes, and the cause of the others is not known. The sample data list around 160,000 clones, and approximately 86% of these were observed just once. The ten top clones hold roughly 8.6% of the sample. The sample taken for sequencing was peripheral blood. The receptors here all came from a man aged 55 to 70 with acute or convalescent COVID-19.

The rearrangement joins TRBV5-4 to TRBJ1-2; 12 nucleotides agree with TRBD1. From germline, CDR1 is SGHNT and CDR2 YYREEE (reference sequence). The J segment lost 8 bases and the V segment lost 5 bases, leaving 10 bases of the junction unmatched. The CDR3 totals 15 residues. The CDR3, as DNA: TGTGCCAGCAGTTCCCCGGGACAGGGGGCTGAAGGCTACACCTTC. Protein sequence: CASSSPGQGAEGYTF. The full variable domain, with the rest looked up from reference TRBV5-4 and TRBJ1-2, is ETGVTQSPTHLIKTRGQQVTLRCSSQSGHNTVSWYQQALGQGPQFIFQYYREEENGRGNFPPRFSGLQFPNYSSELNVNALELDDSALYLCASSSPGQGAEGYTFGSGTRLTVV.

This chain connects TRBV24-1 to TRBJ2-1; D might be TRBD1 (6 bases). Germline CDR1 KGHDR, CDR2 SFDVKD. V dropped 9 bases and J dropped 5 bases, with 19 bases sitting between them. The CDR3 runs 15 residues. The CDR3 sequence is CATGALRQENNEQFF. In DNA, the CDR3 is TGTGCCACCGGGGCCCTAAGACAGGAGAACAATGAGCAGTTCTTC.

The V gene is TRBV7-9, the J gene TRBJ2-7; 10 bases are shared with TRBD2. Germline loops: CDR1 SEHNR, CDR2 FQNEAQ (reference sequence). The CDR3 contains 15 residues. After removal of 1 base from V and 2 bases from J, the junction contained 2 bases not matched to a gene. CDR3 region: CASSLGAGGTYEQYF. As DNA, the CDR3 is TGTGCCAGCAGCTTAGGAGCGGGAGGGACCTACGAGCAGTACTTC.

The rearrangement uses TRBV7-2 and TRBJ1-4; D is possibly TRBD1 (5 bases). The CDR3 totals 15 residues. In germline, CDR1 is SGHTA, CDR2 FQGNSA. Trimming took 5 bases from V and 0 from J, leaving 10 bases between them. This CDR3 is CASSLGQATNEKLFF. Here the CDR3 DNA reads TGTGCCAGCAGCCTCGGACAAGCAACTAATGAAAAACTGTTTTTT.

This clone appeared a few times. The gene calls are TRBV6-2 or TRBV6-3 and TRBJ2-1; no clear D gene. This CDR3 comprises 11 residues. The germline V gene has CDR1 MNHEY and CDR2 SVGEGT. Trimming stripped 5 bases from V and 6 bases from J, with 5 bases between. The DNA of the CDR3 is TGTGCCAGCAGTCCCCTCAATGAGCAGTTCTTC. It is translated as CASSPLNEQFF.

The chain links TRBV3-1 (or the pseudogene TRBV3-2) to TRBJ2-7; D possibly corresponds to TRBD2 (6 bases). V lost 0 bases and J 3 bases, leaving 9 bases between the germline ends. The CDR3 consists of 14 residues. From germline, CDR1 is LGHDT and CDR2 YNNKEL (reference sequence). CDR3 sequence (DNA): TGTGCCAGCAGCCAAGATTTTAGCGGCTACGAGCAGTACTTC. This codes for CASSQDFSGYEQYF.

The CDR3 here is CASSLTGVPYNSPLHF. The CDR3 bases are TGCGCCAGCAGCTTGACCGGGGTGCCGTATAATTCACCCCTCCACTTT. V is TRBV5-1 and J is TRBJ1-6; D remains ambiguous. V was clipped by 1 base and J by 4 bases, with 12 bases between them. Germline values: CDR1 SGHRS, CDR2 YFSETQ. The CDR3 runs 16 residues.

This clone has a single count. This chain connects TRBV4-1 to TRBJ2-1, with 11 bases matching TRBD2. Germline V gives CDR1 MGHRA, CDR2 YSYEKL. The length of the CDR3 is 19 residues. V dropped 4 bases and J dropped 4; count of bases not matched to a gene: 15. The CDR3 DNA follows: TGCGCCAGCAGCCGTTTAATGACTAGCGGGATAACGCCATACAATGAGCAGTTCTTC. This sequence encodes CASSRLMTSGITPYNEQFF.

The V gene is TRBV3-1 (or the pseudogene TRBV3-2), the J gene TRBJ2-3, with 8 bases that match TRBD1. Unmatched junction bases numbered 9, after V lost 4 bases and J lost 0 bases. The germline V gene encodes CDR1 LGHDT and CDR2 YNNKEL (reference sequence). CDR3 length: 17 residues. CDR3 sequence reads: CASSRLGQGGSTDTQYF. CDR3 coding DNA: TGTGCCAGCAGCCGCCTCGGACAGGGCGGTAGCACAGATACGCAGTATTTT.

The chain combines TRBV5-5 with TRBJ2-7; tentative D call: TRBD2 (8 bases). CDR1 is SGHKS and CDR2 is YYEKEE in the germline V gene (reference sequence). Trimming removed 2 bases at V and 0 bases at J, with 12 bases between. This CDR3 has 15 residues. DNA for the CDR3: TGTGCCAGCAGCTTTAGCGGGGACAGCTCCTACGAGCAGTACTTC. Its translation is CASSFSGDSSYEQYF.

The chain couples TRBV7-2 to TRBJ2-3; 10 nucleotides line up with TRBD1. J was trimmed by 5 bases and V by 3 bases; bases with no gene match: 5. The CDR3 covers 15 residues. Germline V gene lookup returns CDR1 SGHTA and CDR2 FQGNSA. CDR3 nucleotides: TGTGCCAGCAGCTTCGGACAGGGGGGGGGAGATACGCAGTATTTT. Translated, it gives CASSFGQGGGDTQYF.

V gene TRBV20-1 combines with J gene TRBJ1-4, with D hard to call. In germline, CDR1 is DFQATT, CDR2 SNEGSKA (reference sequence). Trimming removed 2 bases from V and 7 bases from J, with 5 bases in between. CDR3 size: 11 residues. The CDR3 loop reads CSARRSEKLFF. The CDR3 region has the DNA TGCAGTGCTAGACGGAGTGAAAAACTGTTTTTT.

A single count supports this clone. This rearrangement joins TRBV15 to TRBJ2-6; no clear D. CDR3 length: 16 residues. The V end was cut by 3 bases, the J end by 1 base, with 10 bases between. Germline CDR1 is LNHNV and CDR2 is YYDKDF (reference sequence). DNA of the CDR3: TGTGCCACCAGCAGTCCAGGTCGTTCTGGGGCCAACGTCCTGACTTTC. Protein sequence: CATSSPGRSGANVLTF. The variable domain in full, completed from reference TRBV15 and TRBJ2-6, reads DAMVIQNPRYQVTQFGKPVTLSCSQTLNHNVMYWYQQKSSQAPKLLFHYYDKDFNNEADTPDNFQSRRPNTSFCFLDIRSPGLGDTAMYLCATSSPGRSGANVLTFGAGSRLTVL.

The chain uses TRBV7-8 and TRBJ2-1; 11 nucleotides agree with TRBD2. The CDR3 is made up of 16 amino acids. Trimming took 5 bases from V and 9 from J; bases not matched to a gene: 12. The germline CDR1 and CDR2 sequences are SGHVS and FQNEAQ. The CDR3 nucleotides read TGTGCCAGCAGCGCCCCCCTCACTAGCGGGAGTTTTGAGCAGTTCTTC. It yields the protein CASSAPLTSGSFEQFF. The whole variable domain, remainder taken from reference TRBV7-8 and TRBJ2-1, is GAGVSQSPRYKVAKRGQDVALRCDPISGHVSLFWYQQALGQGPEFLTYFQNEAQLDKSGLPSDRFFAERPEGSVSTLKIQRTQQEDSAVYLCASSAPLTSGSFEQFFGPGTRLTVL.